This T cell receptor (beta chain) was sequenced during a study of tumor-infiltrating lymphocytes in primary liver carcinoma. Study information: Subjects consisted of male and female patients aged 30 to 69 years. There were roughly 3.5 to 8 million productive TCRbeta reads per sample, a yield similar across tissue types.

Taking about 18-32 mg of unsorted bulk tissue, the authors co-extracted RNA and DNA. Whichever tumor sample was examined, it had over 75% viable tumor cells. The CDR3 length is 14 residues. From germline, CDR1 is SGHAT and CDR2 FQNNGV. Regarding this clonotype: Its antigen is undetermined. One junction end does not reproduce the germline sequence, and a read error may be involved.

With around 500 ng total RNA as template and a constant-region primer, TCR beta cDNA was made. Slightly modified ARM-PCR with three nested multiplex PCR rounds yielded TCR beta libraries. Use of TRBV1-TRBV30 forward primers with a C-beta reverse primer characterized the first two PCR rounds, which lasted around 10 cycles each. Using its own MiXCR run on the multiplex PCR reads, TCRdb lists one record per CDR3 protein. The sample comprises under 50,000 distinct CDR3 sequences, around 64% of which are singletons, and roughly 29% rests with the top ten. Study-level results: Whereas tumor region pairs overlapped more, tumor-adjacent and tumor-blood pairs overlapped less.

The source material was liver tumor tissue from sampling region 5. Subset here: tumor region T5, tumor centre. The TCR comes from a man aged 40-50 years with primary liver carcinoma and hepatitis B virus infection. The chain joins TRBV11-2 to TRBJ1-1; no clear D gene. CDR3 nucleotides: TGTGCCAGCAACACAGCCGGCTCCGTAACTGAAGCTATCTTT. Amino acid sequence: CASNTAGSVTEAIF.